The clone carrying this TCR beta chain has at least ten counts. Its target is not known. The data are from a study of T cells in Graves' hyperthyroidism and ophthalmopathy. General study results and limits: A model of 13 V-J pairs discriminated ophthalmopathy from stable hyperthyroidism. Peripheral blood also featured most of the thyroid clonotypes expanded above 0.001.

The hyperthyroidism patients had all been newly diagnosed, and their disease duration was under 2 months. Their ages ranged from 18 to 65 years. Clinical symptoms, serum thyroxine, TRAb, thyroid ultrasound and orbital computed tomography established diagnosis. There were TCR beta CDR3 regions amplified from RNA transcripts. RT-PCR in the first round (using the HTBI primer set) targeted the TCR CDR3. Each CDR3 protein gets one entry after TCRdb re-called the multiplex PCR reads with MiXCR. The table lists roughly 98,000 distinct CDR3 sequences, roughly 39% of them singletons, with approximately 10% in the top ten. The length of the CDR3 is 14 residues. Germline assignment: CDR1 KGHDR and CDR2 SFDVKD. V was trimmed by 5 bases and J by 6 bases, leaving 12 bases between them.

Input material: peripheral blood or thyroid tissue (not recorded which). This TCR was sampled from a woman aged 30 to 39 with Graves' hyperthyroidism. This chain links TRBV24-1 with TRBJ2-2; possible D gene TRBD1, 6 bases. The CDR3 protein is CATSARTVPGELFF. CDR3 DNA sequence: TGTGCCACCAGTGCCCGGACAGTCCCCGGGGAGCTGTTTTTT.